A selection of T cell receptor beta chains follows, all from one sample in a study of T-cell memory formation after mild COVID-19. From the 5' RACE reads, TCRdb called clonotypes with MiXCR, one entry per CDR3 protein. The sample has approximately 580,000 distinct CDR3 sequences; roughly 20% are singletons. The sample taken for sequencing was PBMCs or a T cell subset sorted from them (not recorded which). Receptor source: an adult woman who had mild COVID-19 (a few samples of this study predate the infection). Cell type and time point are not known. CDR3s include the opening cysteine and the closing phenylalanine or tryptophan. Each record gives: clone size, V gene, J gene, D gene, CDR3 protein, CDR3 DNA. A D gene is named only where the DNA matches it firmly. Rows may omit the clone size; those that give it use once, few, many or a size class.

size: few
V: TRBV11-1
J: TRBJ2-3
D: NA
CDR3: CASGLGGNTDTQYF
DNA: TGTGCCAGCGGGTTGGGCGGAAACACAGATACGCAGTATTTT

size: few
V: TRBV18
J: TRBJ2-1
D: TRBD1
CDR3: CASSLGQAGDEQFF
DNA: TGTGCCAGCTCACTTGGACAGGCCGGGGATGAGCAGTTCTTC

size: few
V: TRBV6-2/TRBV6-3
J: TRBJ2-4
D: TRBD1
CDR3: CASSPDRGRNIQYF
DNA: TGTGCCAGCAGTCCGGACAGGGGAAGAAACATTCAGTACTTC

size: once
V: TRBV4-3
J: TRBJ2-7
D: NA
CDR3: CASSPHPGPYEQYF
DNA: TGCGCCAGCAGCCCGCACCCGGGCCCCTACGAGCAGTACTTC

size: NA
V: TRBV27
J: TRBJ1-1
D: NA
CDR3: CASSSPGRGRVEAFF
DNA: TGTGCCAGCAGTTCACCGGGACGGGGTCGGGTTGAAGCTTTCTTT

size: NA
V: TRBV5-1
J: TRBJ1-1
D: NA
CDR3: CASSPFSPVNTEAFF
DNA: TGCGCCAGCAGCCCCTTTTCGCCAGTGAACACTGAAGCTTTCTTT

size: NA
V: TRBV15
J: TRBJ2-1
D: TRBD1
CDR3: CATSRDLGQGEFF
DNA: TGTGCCACCAGCAGAGATCTTGGGCAGGGGGAGTTCTTC

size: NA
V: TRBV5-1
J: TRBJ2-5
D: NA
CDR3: CASSLFVEETQYF
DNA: TGCGCCAGCAGCTTGTTCGTGGAAGAGACCCAGTACTTC

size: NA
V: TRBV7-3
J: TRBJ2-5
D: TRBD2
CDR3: CASSPGLAGATQYF
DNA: TGTGCCAGCAGCCCCGGACTAGCGGGAGCGACCCAGTACTTC

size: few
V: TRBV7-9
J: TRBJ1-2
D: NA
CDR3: CASSGGTPFGYTF
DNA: TGTGCCAGCTCGGGAGGGACACCTTTTGGCTACACCTTC

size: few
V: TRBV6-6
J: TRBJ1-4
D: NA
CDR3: CASRKGLAAEKLFF
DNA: TGTGCCAGCAGAAAGGGACTGGCCGCAGAAAAACTGTTTTTT

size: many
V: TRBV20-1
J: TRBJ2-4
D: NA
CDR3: CSASRKGASAKNIQYF
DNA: TGCAGTGCTTCCCGGAAAGGGGCTAGCGCCAAAAACATTCAGTACTTC

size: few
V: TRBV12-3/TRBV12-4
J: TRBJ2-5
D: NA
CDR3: CASSHRVLEETQYF
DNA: TGTGCCAGCAGTCACAGGGTTTTGGAAGAGACCCAGTACTTC

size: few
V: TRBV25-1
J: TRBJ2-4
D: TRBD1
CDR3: CASSARDRGIQYF
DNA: TGTGCCAGCAGTGCCCGAGACAGGGGCATTCAGTACTTC

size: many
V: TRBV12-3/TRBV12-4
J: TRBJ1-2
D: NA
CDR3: CASSFSGPGDYTF
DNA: TGTGCCAGCAGTTTCTCGGGGCCCGGTGACTACACCTTC

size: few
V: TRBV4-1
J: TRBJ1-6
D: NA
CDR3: CASSQDHNSPLHF
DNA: TGCGCCAGCAGCCAAGATCATAATTCACCCCTCCACTTT

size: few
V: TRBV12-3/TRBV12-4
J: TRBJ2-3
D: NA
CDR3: CASSQLPDTQYF
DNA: TGTGCCAGCAGCCAACTACCAGATACGCAGTATTTT

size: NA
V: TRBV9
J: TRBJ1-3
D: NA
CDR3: CASSVETGRGTIYF
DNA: TGTGCCAGCAGCGTAGAGACAGGACGAGGCACCATATATTTT

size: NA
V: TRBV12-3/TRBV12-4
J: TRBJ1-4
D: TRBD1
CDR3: CASRMGQQIEKLFF
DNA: TGTGCCAGCAGAATGGGACAGCAAATCGAAAAACTGTTTTTT

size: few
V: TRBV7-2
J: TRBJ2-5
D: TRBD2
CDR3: CASSTSGGETQYF
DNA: TGTGCCAGCAGTACTAGCGGGGGGGAGACCCAGTACTTC

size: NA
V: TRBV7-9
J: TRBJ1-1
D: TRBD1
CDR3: CASSYHRGWGTEAFF
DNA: TGTGCCAGCAGCTACCACAGGGGATGGGGCACTGAAGCTTTCTTT

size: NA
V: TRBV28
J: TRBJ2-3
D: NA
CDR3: CASSLWVASGNTDTLYF
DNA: NA

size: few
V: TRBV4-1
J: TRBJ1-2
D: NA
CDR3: CASSPPSENYGYTF
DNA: TGCGCCAGCAGCCCCCCCTCCGAAAACTATGGCTACACCTTC

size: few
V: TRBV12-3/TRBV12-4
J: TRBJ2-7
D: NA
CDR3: CASSLGGTLGYEQYF
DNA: TGTGCCAGCAGTTTAGGGGGGACCCTCGGCTACGAGCAGTACTTC

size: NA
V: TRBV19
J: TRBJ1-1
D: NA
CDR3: CASSRGGGEAFF
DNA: TGTGCCAGTAGTAGGGGAGGGGGTGAAGCTTTCTTT

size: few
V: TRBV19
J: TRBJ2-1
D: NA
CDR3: CASSIGSSYNEQFF
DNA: TGTGCCAGTAGTATCGGGAGCTCCTACAATGAGCAGTTCTTC

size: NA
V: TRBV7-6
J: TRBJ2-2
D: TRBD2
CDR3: CASSLAGPGLAGTNTGELFF
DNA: TGTGCCAGCAGCTTAGCGGGGCCGGGACTAGCGGGGACGAACACCGGGGAGCTGTTTTTT

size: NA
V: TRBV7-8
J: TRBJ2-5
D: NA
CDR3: CASSLLSSGFLETQYF
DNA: TGTGCCAGCAGCTTACTGTCCAGCGGATTCTTGGAGACCCAGTACTTC

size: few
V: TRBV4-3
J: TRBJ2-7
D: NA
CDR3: CASSQGSTGRHHEQYF
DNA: TGCGCCAGCAGCCAAGGGTCTACAGGGAGGCACCACGAGCAGTACTTC

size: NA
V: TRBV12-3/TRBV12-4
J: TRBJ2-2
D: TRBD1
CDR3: CASSPGQDTGELFF
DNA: TGTGCCAGCAGTCCGGGACAGGACACCGGGGAGCTGTTTTTT

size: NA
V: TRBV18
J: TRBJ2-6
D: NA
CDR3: CASSPLSWRSGANVLTF
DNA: TGTGCCAGCTCACCACTTTCCTGGAGATCTGGGGCCAACGTCCTGACTTTC

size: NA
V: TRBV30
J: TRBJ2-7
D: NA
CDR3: CAWSMGTSYEQYF
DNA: TGTGCCTGGAGTATGGGTACCTCCTACGAGCAGTACTTC

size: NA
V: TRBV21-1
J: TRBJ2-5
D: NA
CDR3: CASSSTRFTTRETQYF
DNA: TGTGCCAGCAGCTCTACTCGTTTTACAACCAGAGAGACCCAGTACTTC

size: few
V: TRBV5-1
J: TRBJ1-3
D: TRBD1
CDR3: CASSLVTGATGNTIYF
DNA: TGCGCCAGCAGCTTGGTTACAGGGGCGACCGGGAACACCATATATTTT

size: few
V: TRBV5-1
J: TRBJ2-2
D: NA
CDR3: CASKAIPGELFF
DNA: TGCGCCAGCAAAGCCATCCCCGGGGAGCTGTTTTTT

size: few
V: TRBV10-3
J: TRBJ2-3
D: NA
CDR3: CASKGTITDTQYF
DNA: TGTGCCTCGAAAGGGACAATCACAGATACGCAGTATTTT

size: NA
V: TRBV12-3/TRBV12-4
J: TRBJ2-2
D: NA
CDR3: CASSYQHANTGELFF
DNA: TGTGCCAGCAGTTATCAGCACGCGAACACCGGGGAGCTGTTTTTT

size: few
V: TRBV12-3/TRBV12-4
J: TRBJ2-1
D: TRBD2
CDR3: CASSPDHPGLAGAAEQFF
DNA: TGTGCCAGCAGTCCCGACCATCCGGGACTAGCGGGAGCGGCTGAGCAGTTCTTC

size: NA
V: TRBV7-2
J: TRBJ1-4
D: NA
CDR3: CASSLGQTTNEKLFF
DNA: TGTGCCAGCAGCTTAGGGCAGACAACTAATGAAAAACTGTTTTTT

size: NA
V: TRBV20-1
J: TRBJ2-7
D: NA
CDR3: CSARDLRISSYEQYF
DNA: TGCAGTGCTAGAGATTTGCGGATATCCTCCTACGAGCAGTACTTC

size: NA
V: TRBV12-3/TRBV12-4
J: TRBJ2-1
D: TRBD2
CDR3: CASSPLHPGVAGESDEQFF
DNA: TGTGCCAGCAGTCCTCTACACCCGGGAGTAGCGGGAGAATCGGATGAGCAGTTCTTC

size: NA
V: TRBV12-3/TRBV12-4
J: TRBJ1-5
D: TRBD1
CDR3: CASSLWTGGQPQHF
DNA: TGTGCCAGCAGTTTATGGACAGGGGGCCAGCCCCAGCATTTT

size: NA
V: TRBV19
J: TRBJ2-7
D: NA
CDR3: CASSKQNSGNEQYF
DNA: TGTGCCAGTAGTAAACAGAACTCGGGAAACGAGCAGTACTTC

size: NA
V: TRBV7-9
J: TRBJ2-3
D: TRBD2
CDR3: CASSSFKRTSGRGTSTDTQYF
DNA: TGTGCCAGCAGCTCCTTCAAAAGGACTAGCGGGAGGGGGACTTCCACAGATACGCAGTATTTT

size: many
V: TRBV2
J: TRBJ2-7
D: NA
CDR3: CASTVESGPYEQYF
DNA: TGTGCCAGCACGGTAGAGAGTGGCCCCTACGAGCAGTACTTC

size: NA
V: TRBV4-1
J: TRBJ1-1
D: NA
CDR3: CASSQVDFSHEEAFF
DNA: TGCGCCAGCAGCCAAGTGGATTTCAGTCATGAAGAGGCTTTCTTT

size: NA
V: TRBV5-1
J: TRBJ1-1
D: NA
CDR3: CASKPMVENTEAFF
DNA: TGCGCCAGCAAGCCAATGGTAGAGAACACTGAAGCTTTCTTT

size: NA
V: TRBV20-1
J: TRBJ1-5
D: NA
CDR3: CSALGASNQPQHF
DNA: TGCAGTGCTCTAGGGGCTTCCAATCAGCCCCAGCATTTT